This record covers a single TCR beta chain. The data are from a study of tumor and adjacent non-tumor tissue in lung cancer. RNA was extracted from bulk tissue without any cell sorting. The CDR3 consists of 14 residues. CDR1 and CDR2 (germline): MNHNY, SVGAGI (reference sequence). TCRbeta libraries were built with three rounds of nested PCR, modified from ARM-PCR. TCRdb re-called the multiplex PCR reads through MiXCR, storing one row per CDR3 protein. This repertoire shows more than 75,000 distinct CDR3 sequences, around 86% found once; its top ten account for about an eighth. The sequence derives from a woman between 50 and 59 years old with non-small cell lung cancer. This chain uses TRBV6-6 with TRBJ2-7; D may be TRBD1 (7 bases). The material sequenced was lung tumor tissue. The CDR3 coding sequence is TGTGTCATCAGTTACAGCCAGGGGGGCTACGAGCAGTACTTC. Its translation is CVISYSQGGYEQYF.